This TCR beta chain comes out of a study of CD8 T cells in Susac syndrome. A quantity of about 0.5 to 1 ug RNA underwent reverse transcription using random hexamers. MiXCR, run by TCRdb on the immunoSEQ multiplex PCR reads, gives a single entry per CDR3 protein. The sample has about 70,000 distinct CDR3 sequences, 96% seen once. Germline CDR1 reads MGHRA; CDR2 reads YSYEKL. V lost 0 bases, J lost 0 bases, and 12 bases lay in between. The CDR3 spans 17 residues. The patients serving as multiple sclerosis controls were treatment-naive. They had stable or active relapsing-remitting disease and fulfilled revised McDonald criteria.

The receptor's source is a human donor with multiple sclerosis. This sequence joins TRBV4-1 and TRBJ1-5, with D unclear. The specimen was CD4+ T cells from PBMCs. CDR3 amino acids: CASSQEFTDYSNQPQHF. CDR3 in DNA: TGCGCCAGCAGCCAAGAGTTCACGGACTATAGCAATCAGCCCCAGCATTTT.